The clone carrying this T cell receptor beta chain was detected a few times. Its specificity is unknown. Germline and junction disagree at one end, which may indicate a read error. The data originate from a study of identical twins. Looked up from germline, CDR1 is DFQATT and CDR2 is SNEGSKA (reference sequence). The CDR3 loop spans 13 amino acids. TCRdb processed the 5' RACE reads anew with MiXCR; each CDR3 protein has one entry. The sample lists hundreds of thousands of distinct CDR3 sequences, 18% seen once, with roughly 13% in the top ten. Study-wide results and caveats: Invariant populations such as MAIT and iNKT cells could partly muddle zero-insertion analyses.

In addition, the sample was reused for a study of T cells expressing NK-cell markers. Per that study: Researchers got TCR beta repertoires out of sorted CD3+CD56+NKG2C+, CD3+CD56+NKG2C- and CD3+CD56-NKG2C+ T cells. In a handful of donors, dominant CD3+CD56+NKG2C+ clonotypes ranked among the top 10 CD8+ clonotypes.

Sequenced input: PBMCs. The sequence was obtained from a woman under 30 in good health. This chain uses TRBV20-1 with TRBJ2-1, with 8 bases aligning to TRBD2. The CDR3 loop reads CSARDGGGFEQFF. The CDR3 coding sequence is TGCAGCGCTAGAGACGGGGGGGGTTTTGAGCAGTTCTTC.